Listed below are T cell receptor beta chains from one sample, sequenced in a study of blood T cell repertoires in COVID-19. Clones were read by immunoSEQ multiplex PCR, and TCRdb kept only the in-frame ones, dropping some. The sample holds hundreds of thousands of clones, approximately 84% seen once. The sequenced sample was PBMCs or T cells enriched from blood (not recorded which). All receptors derive from a man aged 25 to 45 who had recovered from COVID-19. Both conserved end residues are part of each CDR3. A D gene is named only where the DNA matches it firmly. The size of a clone is reported for some rows only, either as once, few or many, or as a class for expanded clones.

D gene: NA; J gene: TRBJ1-6; V gene: TRBV28; CDR3 length: 14; clone size: NA; CDR3 DNA: TGTGCCAGCAGCCCCCGGACAGTCAATTCACCCCTCCACTTT; CDR3 protein: CASSPRTVNSPLHF
D gene: TRBD2; J gene: TRBJ2-3; V gene: TRBV2; CDR3 length: 16; clone size: once; CDR3 DNA: TGTGCCAGCAGTGAACTAGTAGCGGGGGGAACAGATACGCAGTATTTT; CDR3 protein: CASSELVAGGTDTQYF
D gene: TRBD1; J gene: TRBJ1-6; V gene: TRBV6-4; CDR3 length: 15; clone size: NA; CDR3 DNA: TGTGCCAGCAGTGCCGGACAGGGGAGAGATTCACCCCTCCACTTT; CDR3 protein: CASSAGQGRDSPLHF
D gene: NA; J gene: TRBJ1-2; V gene: TRBV7-9; CDR3 length: 15; clone size: NA; CDR3 DNA: TGTGCCAGCAGCGTCCGGGACTCCCGAGGGAGTGGCTACACCTTC; CDR3 protein: CASSVRDSRGSGYTF
D gene: TRBD2; J gene: TRBJ2-1; V gene: TRBV30; CDR3 length: 15; clone size: once; CDR3 DNA: TGTGCCTGGAGTGTATCGGGGGGGCTTTACAATGAGCAGTTCTTC; CDR3 protein: CAWSVSGGLYNEQFF
D gene: TRBD1; J gene: TRBJ2-7; V gene: TRBV11-3; CDR3 length: 14; clone size: few; CDR3 DNA: TGTGCCAGCAAGCCCGGGACAGGGACCTACGAGCAGTACTTC; CDR3 protein: CASKPGTGTYEQYF
D gene: NA; J gene: TRBJ1-2; V gene: TRBV4-1; CDR3 length: 15; clone size: NA; CDR3 DNA: TGCGCCAGCAGCCAAGAGAGCAGGGGCCGCTATGGCTACACCTTC; CDR3 protein: CASSQESRGRYGYTF
D gene: NA; J gene: TRBJ1-5; V gene: TRBV28; CDR3 length: 13; clone size: NA; CDR3 DNA: TGTGCCAGCAGACCTCAGGGGAATCAGCCCCAGCATTTT; CDR3 protein: CASRPQGNQPQHF
D gene: TRBD1; J gene: TRBJ1-6; V gene: TRBV28; CDR3 length: 13; clone size: NA; CDR3 DNA: TGTGCCAGCACGGTGGGACAGAATTCACCCCTCCACTTT; CDR3 protein: CASTVGQNSPLHF
D gene: TRBD1; J gene: TRBJ1-2; V gene: TRBV9; CDR3 length: 18; clone size: NA; CDR3 DNA: TGTGCCAGCAGCGTAGGTGGCGCCGGGACAGGGGGCGGCTATGGCTACACCTTC; CDR3 protein: CASSVGGAGTGGGYGYTF
D gene: NA; J gene: TRBJ1-1; V gene: TRBV5-1; CDR3 length: 13; clone size: NA; CDR3 DNA: TGCGCCAGCAGCTTGGTACCGGAAGGGGTAGCTTTCTTT; CDR3 protein: CASSLVPEGVAFF
D gene: TRBD2; J gene: TRBJ2-7; V gene: TRBV2; CDR3 length: 18; clone size: NA; CDR3 DNA: TGTGCCAGCAATCTTCAAACCGGCGGGCGGGGGGAGACCTACGAGCAGTACTTC; CDR3 protein: CASNLQTGGRGETYEQYF
D gene: TRBD1; J gene: TRBJ2-1; V gene: TRBV24-1; CDR3 length: 16; clone size: NA; CDR3 DNA: TGTGCCACCAGTGATTCGACAGGGGGCGTCATAGATGAGCAGTTCTTC; CDR3 protein: CATSDSTGGVIDEQFF
D gene: NA; J gene: TRBJ2-7; V gene: TRBV5-1; CDR3 length: 13; clone size: NA; CDR3 DNA: TGCGCCAGCAGCCCGACAGGTTACTACGAGCAGTACTTC; CDR3 protein: CASSPTGYYEQYF
D gene: TRBD1; J gene: TRBJ2-5; V gene: TRBV29-1; CDR3 length: 13; clone size: NA; CDR3 DNA: TGCAGCGTGGGCGGTACAGGGGGCGAGACCCAGTACTTC; CDR3 protein: CSVGGTGGETQYF
D gene: NA; J gene: TRBJ1-4; V gene: TRBV11-2; CDR3 length: 14; clone size: NA; CDR3 DNA: TGTGCCAGCAGCTTGGGCAGGGCTAATGAAAAACTGTTTTTT; CDR3 protein: CASSLGRANEKLFF
D gene: NA; J gene: TRBJ2-2; V gene: TRBV19; CDR3 length: 15; clone size: NA; CDR3 DNA: TGTGCCAGTTCCGAGATCCTCGTGGGAGCCGGGGAGCTGTTTTTT; CDR3 protein: CASSEILVGAGELFF
D gene: TRBD2; J gene: TRBJ2-1; V gene: TRBV3-1/TRBV3-2; CDR3 length: 17; clone size: NA; CDR3 DNA: TGTGCCAGCAGCCAAGTAGCCGTAGCGGGGAGGATCGATGAGCAGTTCTTC; CDR3 protein: CASSQVAVAGRIDEQFF
D gene: TRBD1; J gene: TRBJ2-2; V gene: TRBV7-9; CDR3 length: 16; clone size: NA; CDR3 DNA: TGTGCCAGCAGCACGCCGGGACAGGGAGTCTCCGGGGAGCTGTTTTTT; CDR3 protein: CASSTPGQGVSGELFF
D gene: TRBD1; J gene: TRBJ1-5; V gene: TRBV5-1; CDR3 length: 14; clone size: few; CDR3 DNA: TGCGCCAGTTCGACAGGGAGTAGCAATCAGCCCCAGCATTTT; CDR3 protein: CASSTGSSNQPQHF
D gene: NA; J gene: TRBJ2-7; V gene: TRBV3-1/TRBV3-2; CDR3 length: 13; clone size: NA; CDR3 DNA: TGTGCCAGCAGCCAAAACAGGGTTAACGAGCAGTACTTC; CDR3 protein: CASSQNRVNEQYF
D gene: TRBD2; J gene: TRBJ2-2; V gene: TRBV5-1; CDR3 length: 16; clone size: once; CDR3 DNA: TGCGCCAGCAGCTTGGTGTTAGCGGGAAGCACCGGGGAGCTGTTTTTT; CDR3 protein: CASSLVLAGSTGELFF
D gene: NA; J gene: TRBJ1-5; V gene: TRBV7-8; CDR3 length: 17; clone size: NA; CDR3 DNA: TGTGCCAGCAGCGACCCCACCCAGGGGATGGGCAATCAGCCCCAGCATTTT; CDR3 protein: CASSDPTQGMGNQPQHF
D gene: NA; J gene: TRBJ2-7; V gene: TRBV10-1; CDR3 length: 17; clone size: few; CDR3 DNA: TGCGCCAGCAGTGAGTCTGTTCTGGCAGCCAGGACCTACGAGCAGTACTTC; CDR3 protein: CASSESVLAARTYEQYF
D gene: TRBD1; J gene: TRBJ1-5; V gene: TRBV6-5; CDR3 length: 13; clone size: NA; CDR3 DNA: TGTGCCATCCGGACAGGGGTGTATCAGCCCCAGCATTTT; CDR3 protein: CAIRTGVYQPQHF
D gene: NA; J gene: TRBJ1-1; V gene: TRBV4-1; CDR3 length: 14; clone size: NA; CDR3 DNA: TGCGCCAGCAGCCAGAAAACAGGGAACACTGAAGCTTTCTTT; CDR3 protein: CASSQKTGNTEAFF
D gene: TRBD2; J gene: TRBJ2-1; V gene: TRBV5-1; CDR3 length: 16; clone size: NA; CDR3 DNA: TGCGCCAGCAGTTCTCCCGGGACTAGTTATAGGAATGAGCAGTTCTTC; CDR3 protein: CASSSPGTSYRNEQFF
D gene: NA; J gene: TRBJ1-4; V gene: TRBV5-1; CDR3 length: 15; clone size: NA; CDR3 DNA: TGCGCCAGCAGCTTGGAGGGGCGAACTAATGAAAAACTGTTTTTT; CDR3 protein: CASSLEGRTNEKLFF
D gene: TRBD1; J gene: TRBJ2-1; V gene: TRBV6-5; CDR3 length: 15; clone size: NA; CDR3 DNA: TGTGCCAGCAGTTACGACAGGGGATCCTACAATGAGCAGTTCTTC; CDR3 protein: CASSYDRGSYNEQFF
D gene: TRBD1; J gene: TRBJ1-5; V gene: TRBV24-1; CDR3 length: 16; clone size: few; CDR3 DNA: TGTGCCACCAGTGATCCTGGACAGGGGGAGGGCCAGCCCCAGCATTTT; CDR3 protein: CATSDPGQGEGQPQHF
D gene: TRBD1; J gene: TRBJ2-3; V gene: TRBV5-1; CDR3 length: 15; clone size: NA; CDR3 DNA: TGCGCCAGCAGCCCCGGGACAGGGAACGTAGATACGCAGTATTTT; CDR3 protein: CASSPGTGNVDTQYF
D gene: TRBD1; J gene: TRBJ1-6; V gene: TRBV28; CDR3 length: 14; clone size: NA; CDR3 DNA: TGTGCCAGCAGCAGGGACAGTTCCCGATCACCCCTCCACTTT; CDR3 protein: CASSRDSSRSPLHF
D gene: NA; J gene: TRBJ2-7; V gene: TRBV5-1; CDR3 length: 13; clone size: NA; CDR3 DNA: TGCGCCAGCAGCTCTGGGACTGCCGGGGAGCAGTACTTC; CDR3 protein: CASSSGTAGEQYF
D gene: NA; J gene: TRBJ2-7; V gene: TRBV24-1; CDR3 length: 14; clone size: NA; CDR3 DNA: TGTGCCACCAGTGAGGGGACATTCTCCTACGAGCAGTACTTC; CDR3 protein: CATSEGTFSYEQYF
D gene: NA; J gene: TRBJ1-1; V gene: TRBV11-3; CDR3 length: 15; clone size: NA; CDR3 DNA: TGTGCCAGCAGCTCCAACAGGGCTCTGAACACTGAAGCTTTCTTT; CDR3 protein: CASSSNRALNTEAFF
D gene: TRBD1; J gene: TRBJ2-7; V gene: TRBV4-1; CDR3 length: 16; clone size: NA; CDR3 DNA: TGCGCCAGCAGCCGCCGGGGACAGGGCTTTTCCTACGAGCAGTACTTC; CDR3 protein: CASSRRGQGFSYEQYF
D gene: TRBD2; J gene: TRBJ2-2; V gene: TRBV5-1; CDR3 length: 16; clone size: once; CDR3 DNA: TGCGCCAGCAGCCTAGCTAGCGGGAGGGCAACCGGGGAGCTGTTTTTT; CDR3 protein: CASSLASGRATGELFF
D gene: TRBD2; J gene: TRBJ2-1; V gene: TRBV4-1; CDR3 length: 15; clone size: NA; CDR3 DNA: TGCGCCAGCAGCCTGACTAGCGGGGGCCTCAATGAGCAGTTCTTC; CDR3 protein: CASSLTSGGLNEQFF
D gene: TRBD1; J gene: TRBJ1-4; V gene: TRBV15; CDR3 length: 16; clone size: NA; CDR3 DNA: TGTGCCACCAGCAGAAGCAGGACAGGCTCTAATGAAAAACTGTTTTTT; CDR3 protein: CATSRSRTGSNEKLFF
D gene: NA; J gene: TRBJ1-6; V gene: TRBV27; CDR3 length: 16; clone size: NA; CDR3 DNA: TGTGCCAGCAGTACGGGACTTAACTTTTATAATTCACCCCTCCACTTT; CDR3 protein: CASSTGLNFYNSPLHF
D gene: NA; J gene: TRBJ2-3; V gene: TRBV5-4; CDR3 length: 15; clone size: NA; CDR3 DNA: TGTGCCAGCAGCCGGGCACAGGCAAGCCCAGATACGCAGTATTTT; CDR3 protein: CASSRAQASPDTQYF
D gene: NA; J gene: TRBJ2-3; V gene: TRBV5-1; CDR3 length: 15; clone size: NA; CDR3 DNA: TGCGCCAGCAGCTTGACAGGGTATCGCACAGATACGCAGTATTTT; CDR3 protein: CASSLTGYRTDTQYF
D gene: NA; J gene: TRBJ2-6; V gene: TRBV5-4; CDR3 length: 16; clone size: NA; CDR3 DNA: TGTGCCAGCAGCCCCTTGAGAAGTCCTGGGGCCAACGTCCTGACTTTC; CDR3 protein: CASSPLRSPGANVLTF
D gene: NA; J gene: TRBJ1-1; V gene: TRBV5-1; CDR3 length: 17; clone size: once; CDR3 DNA: TGCGCCAGCAGGGGCAGCCTCCCGTCCCAGGGGAACACTGAAGCTTTCTTT; CDR3 protein: CASRGSLPSQGNTEAFF
D gene: NA; J gene: TRBJ2-7; V gene: TRBV7-9; CDR3 length: 13; clone size: NA; CDR3 DNA: TGTGCCAGCAGCTCCCCCGGCAGGTACGAGCAGTACTTC; CDR3 protein: CASSSPGRYEQYF
D gene: NA; J gene: TRBJ1-2; V gene: TRBV5-6; CDR3 length: 12; clone size: NA; CDR3 DNA: TGTGCCAGCAGCGCACAGGCCTATGGCTACACCTTC; CDR3 protein: CASSAQAYGYTF
D gene: TRBD2; J gene: TRBJ2-3; V gene: TRBV11-2; CDR3 length: 17; clone size: NA; CDR3 DNA: TGTGCCAGCAGTTATACTAGCGGGGTTGTTAGCACAGATACGCAGTATTTT; CDR3 protein: CASSYTSGVVSTDTQYF
D gene: TRBD2; J gene: TRBJ2-7; V gene: TRBV4-2; CDR3 length: 16; clone size: NA; CDR3 DNA: TGTGCCAGCAGCCAAGAGGCAGCGGGAGCCCCCTACGAGCAGTACTTC; CDR3 protein: CASSQEAAGAPYEQYF
D gene: NA; J gene: TRBJ1-5; V gene: TRBV19; CDR3 length: 13; clone size: NA; CDR3 DNA: TGTGCCAGTAGACAGGGTCGGAATCAGCCCCAGCATTTT; CDR3 protein: CASRQGRNQPQHF
D gene: NA; J gene: TRBJ1-2; V gene: TRBV7-9; CDR3 length: 13; clone size: NA; CDR3 DNA: TGTGCCAGCAGCTTTCCGGGGGGCTATGGCTACACCTTC; CDR3 protein: CASSFPGGYGYTF
D gene: TRBD2; J gene: TRBJ2-7; V gene: TRBV28; CDR3 length: 14; clone size: NA; CDR3 DNA: TGTGCCAGCAGTCCGGGGGGGGACTTTTACGAGCAGTACTTC; CDR3 protein: CASSPGGDFYEQYF
D gene: TRBD2; J gene: TRBJ2-5; V gene: TRBV2; CDR3 length: 14; clone size: once; CDR3 DNA: TGTGCCAGCAGGTCTAGCGGTCCACAAGAGACCCAGTACTTC; CDR3 protein: CASRSSGPQETQYF
D gene: NA; J gene: TRBJ2-1; V gene: TRBV18; CDR3 length: 12; clone size: NA; CDR3 DNA: TGTGCCAGCTCACCGCAGGGAAATGAGCAGTTCTTC; CDR3 protein: CASSPQGNEQFF
D gene: NA; J gene: TRBJ1-3; V gene: TRBV4-1; CDR3 length: 15; clone size: few; CDR3 DNA: TGCGCCAGCAGCCAGTCCAGGGTCTACGGAAACACCATATATTTT; CDR3 protein: CASSQSRVYGNTIYF
D gene: NA; J gene: TRBJ2-7; V gene: TRBV5-6; CDR3 length: 18; clone size: NA; CDR3 DNA: TGTGCCAGCAGCTCCGCACGTCCGCCGGACAGCCAAAACTACGAGCAGTACTTC; CDR3 protein: CASSSARPPDSQNYEQYF
D gene: NA; J gene: TRBJ2-7; V gene: TRBV2; CDR3 length: 12; clone size: NA; CDR3 DNA: TGTGCCAGCACTCAGGGCCGCGCGGAGCAGTACTTC; CDR3 protein: CASTQGRAEQYF
D gene: TRBD2; J gene: TRBJ2-3; V gene: TRBV4-1; CDR3 length: 19; clone size: once; CDR3 DNA: TGCGCCAGCAGCCTACTATACCCGACTAGCGGTAAAGCGGTAGATACGCAGTATTTT; CDR3 protein: CASSLLYPTSGKAVDTQYF
D gene: NA; J gene: TRBJ2-3; V gene: TRBV7-9; CDR3 length: 15; clone size: NA; CDR3 DNA: TGTGCCAGCACCAGGGGGGAAGGGGACACAGATACGCAGTATTTT; CDR3 protein: CASTRGEGDTDTQYF